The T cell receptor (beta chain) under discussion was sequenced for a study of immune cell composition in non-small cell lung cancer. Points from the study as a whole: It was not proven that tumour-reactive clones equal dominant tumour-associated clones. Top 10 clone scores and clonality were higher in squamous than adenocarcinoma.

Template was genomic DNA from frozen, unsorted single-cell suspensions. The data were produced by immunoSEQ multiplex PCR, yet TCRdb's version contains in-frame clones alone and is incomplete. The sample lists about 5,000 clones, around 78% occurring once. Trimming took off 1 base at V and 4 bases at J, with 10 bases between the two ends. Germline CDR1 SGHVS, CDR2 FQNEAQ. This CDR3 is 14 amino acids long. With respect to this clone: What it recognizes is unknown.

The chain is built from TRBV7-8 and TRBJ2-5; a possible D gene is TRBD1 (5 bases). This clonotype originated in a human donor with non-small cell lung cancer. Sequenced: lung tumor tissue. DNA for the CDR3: TGTGCCAGCAGCTTAGGGGGCCCAGTAGAGACCCAGTACTTC. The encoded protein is CASSLGGPVETQYF. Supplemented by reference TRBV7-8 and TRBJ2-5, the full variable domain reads GAGVSQSPRYKVAKRGQDVALRCDPISGHVSLFWYQQALGQGPEFLTYFQNEAQLDKSGLPSDRFFAERPEGSVSTLKIQRTQQEDSAVYLCASSLGGPVETQYFGPGTRLLVL.